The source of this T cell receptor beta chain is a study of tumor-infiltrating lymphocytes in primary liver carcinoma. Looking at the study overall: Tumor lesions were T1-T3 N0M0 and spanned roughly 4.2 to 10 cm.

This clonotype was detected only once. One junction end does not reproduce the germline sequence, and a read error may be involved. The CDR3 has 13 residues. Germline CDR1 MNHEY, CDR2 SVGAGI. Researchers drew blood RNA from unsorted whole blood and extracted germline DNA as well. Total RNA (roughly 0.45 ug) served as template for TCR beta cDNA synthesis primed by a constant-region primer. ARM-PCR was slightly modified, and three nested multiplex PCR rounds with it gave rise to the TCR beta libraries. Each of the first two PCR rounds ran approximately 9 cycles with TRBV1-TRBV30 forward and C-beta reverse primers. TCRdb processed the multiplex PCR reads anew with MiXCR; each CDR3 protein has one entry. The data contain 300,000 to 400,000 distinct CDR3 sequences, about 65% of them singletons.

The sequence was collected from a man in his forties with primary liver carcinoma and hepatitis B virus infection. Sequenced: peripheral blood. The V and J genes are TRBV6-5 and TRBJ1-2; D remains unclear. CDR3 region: CASGYGRNYGYTF. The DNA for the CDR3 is TGTGCCAGCGGTTACGGGCGGAACTATGGCTACACCTTC.